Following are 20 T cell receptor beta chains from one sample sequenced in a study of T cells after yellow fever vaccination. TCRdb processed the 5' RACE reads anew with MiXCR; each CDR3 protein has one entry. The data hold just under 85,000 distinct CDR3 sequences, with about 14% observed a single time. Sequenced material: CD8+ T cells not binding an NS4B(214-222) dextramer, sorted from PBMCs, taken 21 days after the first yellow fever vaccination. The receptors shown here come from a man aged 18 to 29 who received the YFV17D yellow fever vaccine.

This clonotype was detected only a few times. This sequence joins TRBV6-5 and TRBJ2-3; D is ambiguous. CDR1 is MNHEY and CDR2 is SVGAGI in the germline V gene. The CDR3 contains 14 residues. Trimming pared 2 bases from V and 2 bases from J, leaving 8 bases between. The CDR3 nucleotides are TGTGCCAGCAGTTACGGGCTGTACACAGATACGCAGTATTTT. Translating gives CASSYGLYTDTQYF.

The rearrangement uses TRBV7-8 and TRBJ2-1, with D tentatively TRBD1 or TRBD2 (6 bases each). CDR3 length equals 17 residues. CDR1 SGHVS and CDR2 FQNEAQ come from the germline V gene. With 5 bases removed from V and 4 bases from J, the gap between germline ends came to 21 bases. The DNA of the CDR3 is TGTGCCAGCAGCCGGGGGCGTGGGGCGCAACAATACAATGAGCAGTTCTTC. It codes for CASSRGRGAQQYNEQFF.

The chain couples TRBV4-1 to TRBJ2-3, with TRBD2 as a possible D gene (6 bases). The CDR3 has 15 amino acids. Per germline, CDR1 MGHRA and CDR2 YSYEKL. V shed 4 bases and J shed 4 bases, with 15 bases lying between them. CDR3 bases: TGCGCCAGCAGCCGAACCCGGGACTCGCCAGATACGCAGTATTTT. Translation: CASSRTRDSPDTQYF.

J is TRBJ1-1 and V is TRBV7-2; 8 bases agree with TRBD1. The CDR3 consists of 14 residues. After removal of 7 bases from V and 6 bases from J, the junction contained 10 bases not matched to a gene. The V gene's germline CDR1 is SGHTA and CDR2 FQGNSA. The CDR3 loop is CASTLRGQGAEAFF. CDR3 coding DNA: TGTGCCAGCACCCTCAGGGGGCAGGGGGCTGAAGCTTTCTTT.

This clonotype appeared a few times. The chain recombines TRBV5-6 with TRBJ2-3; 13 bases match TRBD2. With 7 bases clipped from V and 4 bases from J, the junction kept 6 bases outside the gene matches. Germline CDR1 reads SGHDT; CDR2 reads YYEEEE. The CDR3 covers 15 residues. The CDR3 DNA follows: TGTGCCAGCTCTAGACTAGCGGGGGGCGCAGATACGCAGTATTTT. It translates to CASSRLAGGADTQYF.

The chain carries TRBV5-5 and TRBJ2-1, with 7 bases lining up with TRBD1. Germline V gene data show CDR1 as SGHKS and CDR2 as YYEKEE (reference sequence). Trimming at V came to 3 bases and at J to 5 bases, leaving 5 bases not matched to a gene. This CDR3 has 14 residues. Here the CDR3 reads CASSWFTGDNEQFF. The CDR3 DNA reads TGTGCCAGCAGCTGGTTTACAGGGGACAATGAGCAGTTCTTC.

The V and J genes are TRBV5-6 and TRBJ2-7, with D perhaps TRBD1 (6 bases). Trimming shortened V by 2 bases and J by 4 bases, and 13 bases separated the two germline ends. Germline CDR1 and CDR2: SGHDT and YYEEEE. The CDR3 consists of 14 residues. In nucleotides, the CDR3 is TGTGCCAGCAGCTTATCGGACAGCCCTTACGAGCAGTACGTC. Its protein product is CASSLSDSPYEQYV.

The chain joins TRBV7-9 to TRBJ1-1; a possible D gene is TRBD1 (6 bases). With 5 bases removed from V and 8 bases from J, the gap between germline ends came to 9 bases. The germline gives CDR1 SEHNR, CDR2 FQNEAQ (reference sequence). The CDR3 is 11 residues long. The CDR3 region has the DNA TGTGCCAGCAGCACGGACAGAGAAGCTTTCTTT. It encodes CASSTDREAFF. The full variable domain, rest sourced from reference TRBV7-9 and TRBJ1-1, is DTGVSQNPRHKITKRGQNVTFRCDPISEHNRLYWYRQTLGQGPEFLTYFQNEAQLEKSRLLSDRFSAERPKGSFSTLEIQRTEQGDSAMYLCASSTDREAFFGQGTRLTVV.

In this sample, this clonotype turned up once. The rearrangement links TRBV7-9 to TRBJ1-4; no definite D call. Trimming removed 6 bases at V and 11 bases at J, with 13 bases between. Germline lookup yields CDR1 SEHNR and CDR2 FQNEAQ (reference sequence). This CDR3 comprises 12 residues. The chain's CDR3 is CASSLLGLKLFF. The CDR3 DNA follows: TGTGCCAGCAGTCTTCTCGGTTTGAAACTGTTTTTT.

The CDR3 region is CASSQDGGTDTQYF. CDR3 sequence (DNA): TGTGCCAGCAGCCAAGACGGGGGCACAGATACGCAGTATTTT. V and J are TRBV3-1 and TRBJ2-3; D is possibly TRBD2 (5 bases). Trimming stripped 0 bases from V and 1 base from J, with 5 bases between. CDR1 and CDR2 (germline): LGHDT, YNNKEL (reference sequence). The CDR3 is 14 residues long.

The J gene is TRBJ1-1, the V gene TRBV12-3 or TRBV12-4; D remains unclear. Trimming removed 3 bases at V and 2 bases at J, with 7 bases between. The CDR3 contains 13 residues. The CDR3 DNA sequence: TGTGCCAGCAGTTTGAGGATAAACACTGAAGCTTTCTTT. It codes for CASSLRINTEAFF.

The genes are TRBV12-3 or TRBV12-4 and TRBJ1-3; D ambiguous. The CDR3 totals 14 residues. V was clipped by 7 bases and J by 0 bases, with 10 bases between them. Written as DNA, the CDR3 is TGTGCCAGCATGGGAGGAGACTCTGGAAACACCATATATTTT. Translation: CASMGGDSGNTIYF.

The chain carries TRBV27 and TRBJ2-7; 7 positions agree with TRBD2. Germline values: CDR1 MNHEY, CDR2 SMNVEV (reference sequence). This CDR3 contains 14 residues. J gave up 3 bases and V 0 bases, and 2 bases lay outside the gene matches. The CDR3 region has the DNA TGTGCCAGCAGTTTATCGCCGGGGGGCTACGAGCAGTACTTC. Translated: CASSLSPGGYEQYF.

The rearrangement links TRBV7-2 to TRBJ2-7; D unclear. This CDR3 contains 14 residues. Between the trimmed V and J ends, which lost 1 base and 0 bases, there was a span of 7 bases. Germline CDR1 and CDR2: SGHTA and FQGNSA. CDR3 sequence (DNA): TGTGCCAGCAGCTTAGTACTAAGCTCCTACGAGCAGTACGTC. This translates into CASSLVLSSYEQYV.

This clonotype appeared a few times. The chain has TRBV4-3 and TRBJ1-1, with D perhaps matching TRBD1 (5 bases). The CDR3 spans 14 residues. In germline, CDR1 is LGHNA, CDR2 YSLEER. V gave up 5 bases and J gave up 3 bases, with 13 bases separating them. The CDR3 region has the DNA TGCGCCAGCAGCTCTTCGACAGTCCACACTGAAGCTTTCTTT. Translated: CASSSSTVHTEAFF.

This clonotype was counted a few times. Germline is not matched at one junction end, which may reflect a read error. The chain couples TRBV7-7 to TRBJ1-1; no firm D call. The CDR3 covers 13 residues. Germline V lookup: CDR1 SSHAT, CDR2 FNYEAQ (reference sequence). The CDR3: CASSQDLNTEAFF. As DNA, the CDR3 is TGTGCTAGCAGCCAGGACCTGAACACTGAAGCTTTCTTT.

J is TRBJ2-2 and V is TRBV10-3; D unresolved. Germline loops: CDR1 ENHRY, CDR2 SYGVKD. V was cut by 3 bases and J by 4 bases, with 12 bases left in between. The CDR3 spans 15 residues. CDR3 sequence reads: CAISEPGEATGELFF. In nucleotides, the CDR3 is TGTGCCATCAGTGAACCCGGCGAGGCCACCGGGGAGCTGTTTTTT.

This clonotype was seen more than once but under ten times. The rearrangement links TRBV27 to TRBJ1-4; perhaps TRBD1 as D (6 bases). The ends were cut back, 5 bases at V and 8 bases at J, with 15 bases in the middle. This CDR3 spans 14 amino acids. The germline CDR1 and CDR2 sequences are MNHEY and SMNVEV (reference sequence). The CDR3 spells CASSALDRQEKLFF. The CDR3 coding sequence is TGTGCCAGCAGTGCGCTGGACAGACAAGAAAAACTGTTTTTT.

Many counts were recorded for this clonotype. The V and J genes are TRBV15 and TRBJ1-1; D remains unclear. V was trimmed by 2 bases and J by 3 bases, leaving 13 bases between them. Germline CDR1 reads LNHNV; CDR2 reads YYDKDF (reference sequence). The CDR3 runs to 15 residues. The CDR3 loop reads CATSRSPFPDTEAFF. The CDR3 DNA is TGTGCCACCAGCAGATCCCCGTTCCCCGACACTGAAGCTTTCTTT. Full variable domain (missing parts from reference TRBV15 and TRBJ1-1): DAMVIQNPRYQVTQFGKPVTLSCSQTLNHNVMYWYQQKSSQAPKLLFHYYDKDFNNEADTPDNFQSRRPNTSFCFLDIRSPGLGDTAMYLCATSRSPFPDTEAFFGQGTRLTVV.

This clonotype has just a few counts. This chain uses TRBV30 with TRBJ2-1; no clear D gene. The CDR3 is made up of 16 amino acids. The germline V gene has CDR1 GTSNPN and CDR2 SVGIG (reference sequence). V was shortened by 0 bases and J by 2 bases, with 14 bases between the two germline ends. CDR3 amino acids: CAWSVRAGTPYNEQFF. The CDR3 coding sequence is TGTGCCTGGAGTGTACGGGCTGGTACCCCCTACAATGAGCAGTTCTTC.